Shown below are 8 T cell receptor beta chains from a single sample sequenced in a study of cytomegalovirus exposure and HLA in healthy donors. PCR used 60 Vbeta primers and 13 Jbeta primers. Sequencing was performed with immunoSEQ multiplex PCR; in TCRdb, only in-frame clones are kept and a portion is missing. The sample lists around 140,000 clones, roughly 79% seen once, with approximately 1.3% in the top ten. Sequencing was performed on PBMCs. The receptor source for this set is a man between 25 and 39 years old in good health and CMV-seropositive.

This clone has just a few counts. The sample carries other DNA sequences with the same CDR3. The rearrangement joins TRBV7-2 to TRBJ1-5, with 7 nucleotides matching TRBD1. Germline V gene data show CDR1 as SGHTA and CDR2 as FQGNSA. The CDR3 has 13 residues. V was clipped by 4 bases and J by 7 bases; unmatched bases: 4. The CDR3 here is CASSSQGDQPQHF. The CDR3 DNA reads TGTGCCAGCAGCTCCCAGGGGGACCAGCCCCAGCATTTT. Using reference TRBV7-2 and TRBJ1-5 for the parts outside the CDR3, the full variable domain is GAGVSQSPSNKVTEKGKDVELRCDPISGHTALYWYRQSLGQGLEFLIYFQGNSAPDKSGLPSDRFSAERTGGSVSTLTIQRTQQEDSAVYLCASSSQGDQPQHFGDGTRLSIL.

The CDR3 reads CASSVVIGGTGGFNEQFF. CDR3 DNA sequence: TGTGCCAGCAGCGTAGTAATAGGGGGGACAGGGGGCTTCAATGAGCAGTTCTTC. The rearrangement links TRBV9 to TRBJ2-1, with 12 bases aligning to TRBD1. The CDR3 loop spans 18 amino acids. V lost 0 bases to trimming and J lost 6 bases; unmatched junction nucleotides: 10. Germline V CDR1 and CDR2: SGDLS, YYNGEE.

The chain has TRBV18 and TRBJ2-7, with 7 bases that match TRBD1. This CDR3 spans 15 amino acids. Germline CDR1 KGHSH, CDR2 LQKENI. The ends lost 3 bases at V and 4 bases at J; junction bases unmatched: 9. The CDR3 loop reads CASSPLGTALYEQYF. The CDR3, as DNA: TGTGCCAGCTCACCGCTCGGGACAGCTTTATACGAGCAGTACTTC.

The CDR3 DNA reads as TGTGCCAGCAGCTTATCCCGGACTAGCGGGGGGCCCTCCTACGAGCAGTACTTC. Translating it yields CASSLSRTSGGPSYEQYF. This chain links TRBV7-8 with TRBJ2-7; 14 bases match TRBD2. V lost 2 bases and J lost 0; bases outside the gene matches: 6. In germline, CDR1 is SGHVS, CDR2 FQNEAQ. The CDR3 length is 18 residues.

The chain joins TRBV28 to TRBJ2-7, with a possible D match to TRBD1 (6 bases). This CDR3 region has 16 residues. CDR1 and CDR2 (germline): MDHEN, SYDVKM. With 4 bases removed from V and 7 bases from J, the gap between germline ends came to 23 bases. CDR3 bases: TGTGCCAGCAGTTCAAACAAGGACAGCCTGGTAGGGGAGCAGTACTTC. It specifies CASSSNKDSLVGEQYF.

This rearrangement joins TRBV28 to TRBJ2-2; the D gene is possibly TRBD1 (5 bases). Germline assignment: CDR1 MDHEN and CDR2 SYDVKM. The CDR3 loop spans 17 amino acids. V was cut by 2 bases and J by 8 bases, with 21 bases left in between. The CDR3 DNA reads TGTGCCAGCAGTTTAGTCGGTTTTACAGGCTTTGAAGGGGAGCTGTTTTTT. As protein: CASSLVGFTGFEGELFF.

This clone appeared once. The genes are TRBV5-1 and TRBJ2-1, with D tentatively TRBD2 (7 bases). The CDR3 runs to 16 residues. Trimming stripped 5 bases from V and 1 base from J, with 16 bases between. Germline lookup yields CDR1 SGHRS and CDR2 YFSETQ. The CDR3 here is CASRGIGGASYNEQFF. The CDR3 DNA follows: TGCGCCAGCAGGGGGATTGGGGGGGCTTCCTACAATGAGCAGTTCTTC.

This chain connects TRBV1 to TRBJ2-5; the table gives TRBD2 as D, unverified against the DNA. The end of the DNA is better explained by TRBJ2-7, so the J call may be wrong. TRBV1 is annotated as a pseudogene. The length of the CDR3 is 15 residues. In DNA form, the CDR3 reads TGCACCAGCAGCCAAGACCTGCGGGAGAAGTACGAGCAGTACTTC. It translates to CTSSQDLREKYEQYF.